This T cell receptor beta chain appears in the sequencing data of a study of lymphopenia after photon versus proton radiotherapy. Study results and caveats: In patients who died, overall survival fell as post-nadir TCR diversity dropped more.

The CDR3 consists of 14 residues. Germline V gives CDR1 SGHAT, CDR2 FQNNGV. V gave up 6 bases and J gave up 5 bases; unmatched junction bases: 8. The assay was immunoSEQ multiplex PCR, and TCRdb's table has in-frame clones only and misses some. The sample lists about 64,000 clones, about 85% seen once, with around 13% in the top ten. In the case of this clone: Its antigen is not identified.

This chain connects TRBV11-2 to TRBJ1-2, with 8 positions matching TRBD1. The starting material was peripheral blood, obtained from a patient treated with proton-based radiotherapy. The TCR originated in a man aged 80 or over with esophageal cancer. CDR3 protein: CASRGQVNSYGYTF. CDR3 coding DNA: TGTGCCAGCAGGGGACAGGTTAACTCGTATGGCTACACCTTC.